This TCR beta chain was captured by sequencing in a study of T cell responses to AZD1222 COVID-19 vaccine. Turning to this clone: Its antigen is not identified.

Libraries were prepared by immunoSEQ multiplex PCR; TCRdb keeps only in-frame clonotypes and omits some of them. The table lists some 130,000 clones, more than 90% of them singletons. V shed 1 base, J shed 2 bases, and the junction held 8 bases outside the gene matches. The CDR3 has 16 amino acids. Germline CDR1 and CDR2: SGHRS and YFSETQ. Study-wide results and limits: It was only after the peak T cell response that any repertoires were sampled.

The chain carries TRBV5-1 and TRBJ1-1; 7 nucleotides align to TRBD1. The source material was peripheral blood, sampled on day 0 of AZD1222 vaccination. This TCR was sampled from an adult in good health. CDR3 loop: CASSLRLGGDNTEAFF. CDR3 nucleotides: TGCGCCAGCAGCTTGCGGTTAGGGGGCGACAACACTGAAGCTTTCTTT.